This T cell receptor beta chain stems from a study of cytotoxic CD8 clonotypes in ibrutinib-treated CLL. Study conclusions and caveats: The clonality rise at ibrutinib response reflected private clonotype expansion.

Germline V gene data show CDR1 as MNHEY and CDR2 as SVGAGI. CDR3 length: 14 residues. The ends were cut back, 6 bases at V and 0 bases at J, with 9 bases in the middle. To note about this clone: Its antigen is not identified.

Assay: immunoSEQ multiplex PCR; the TCRdb copy retains only in-frame clones and omits some. The repertoire has some 140,000 clones, 75% to 85% of them found once; the top ten carry 9.5% to 15%. The TCR originated in a human donor with chronic lymphocytic leukemia. Source: PBMCs, taken after 12 months of ibrutinib treatment. The V and J genes are TRBV6-5 and TRBJ1-3; possibly TRBD1 for D (6 bases). The CDR3 DNA is TGTGCCAGCAGCTGGACAGACTCTGGAAACACCATATATTTT. Amino acids: CASSWTDSGNTIYF.